These 10 T cell receptor beta chains came from one sample sequenced in a study of human T cells and chemical hapten exposure. A single record per CDR3 protein comes from TCRdb applying MiXCR to the RACE reads. Here the sample spans about 74,000 distinct CDR3 sequences, about 31% being singletons. Time point defined: patch test 1, 2 weeks after DPC sensitization. Described treatment: therapeutic diphenylcyclopropenone sensitization with weekly scalp DPC. This material consisted of whole blood, taken in connection with sensitization to the hapten diphenylcyclopropenone (DPC). Receptor source: a man aged 35-49 years with alopecia areata. Some clones in this sample may be carry-over from other donors' samples.

The chain uses TRBV7-9 and TRBJ1-1, with TRBD1 identical over 10 bases. The germline V gene has CDR1 SEHNR and CDR2 FQNEAQ (reference sequence). The CDR3 totals 12 residues. The J segment lost 10 bases and the V segment lost 6 bases, leaving 5 bases of the junction unmatched. The CDR3 sequence is CASRGQGSRAFF. CDR3 nucleotide sequence: TGTGCCAGCAGGGGACAGGGGAGTAGAGCTTTCTTT.

The chain recombines TRBV28 with TRBJ1-4, with 7 bases identical to TRBD1. The germline CDR1 and CDR2 sequences are MDHEN and SYDVKM. The CDR3 extends over 15 amino acids. Trimming cost V 5 bases and J 3 bases; bases outside gene matches: 6. CDR3 region: CASSPQGVPNEKLFF. CDR3 nucleotide sequence: TGTGCCAGCAGTCCGCAGGGGGTACCTAATGAAAAACTGTTTTTT.

This clonotype showed up just a few times. The chain couples TRBV12-3 or TRBV12-4 to TRBJ1-5; no reliable D call. V lost 6 bases to trimming and J lost 7 bases, with 13 bases between them. This CDR3 contains 13 residues. In DNA form, the CDR3 reads TGTGCCAGCAGGAACGGGATCAAACAGCCCCAGCATTTT. Its translation: CASRNGIKQPQHF.

This chain connects TRBV6-1 to TRBJ2-1; 9 positions agree with TRBD2. J gave up 6 bases and V 3 bases, and 6 bases lay outside the gene matches. This CDR3 spans 15 amino acids. The V gene's germline CDR1 is MNHNS and CDR2 SASEGT. The CDR3 coding sequence is TGTGCCAGCAGTGATAGACTAGCGGCAAGCAATGAGCAGTTCTTC. Amino acid sequence: CASSDRLAASNEQFF.

The V gene is TRBV21-1, the J gene TRBJ1-1; the DNA was not compared with TRBD1, the D call given in the table. TRBV21-1 is a documented pseudogene. The CDR3 consists of 15 residues. CDR3 nucleotide sequence: TGTGCCAGCAGCAAAGAGGGCAGGGTGAACACTGAAGCTTTCTTT. Protein product: CASSKEGRVNTEAFF.

The rearrangement joins TRBV7-3 to TRBJ1-1, with 7 nucleotides matching TRBD1. The V gene's germline CDR1 is SGHTA and CDR2 FQGTGA. The CDR3 sequence is 17 residues long. The J segment lost 2 bases and the V segment lost 5 bases, leaving 14 bases of the junction unmatched. For the CDR3, the DNA is TGTGCCAGCAGCCCAAGGACAGGCTTGGGGCACAACACTGAAGCTTTCTTT. Its translation is CASSPRTGLGHNTEAFF.

The gene calls are TRBV28 and TRBJ2-1; D possibly corresponds to TRBD2 (5 bases). Germline V CDR1 and CDR2: MDHEN, SYDVKM. This CDR3 comprises 16 residues. V was pared by 5 bases and J by 0 bases, with 14 bases between. CDR3 amino acids: CASSPRTGSSYNEQFF. DNA of the CDR3: TGTGCCAGCAGTCCCCGGACTGGAAGCTCCTACAATGAGCAGTTCTTC.

In its sample, this clonotype was seen many times. This CDR3 is CATSSGRLNTGELFF. DNA of the CDR3: TGTGCCACCTCTAGCGGGAGGCTTAACACCGGGGAGCTGTTTTTT. The gene calls are TRBV24-1 and TRBJ2-2; 11 bases are shared with TRBD2. From germline, CDR1 is KGHDR and CDR2 SFDVKD. The J segment lost 2 bases and the V segment lost 9 bases, leaving 4 bases of the junction unmatched. There are 15 residues in the CDR3.

The chain recombines TRBV7-6 with TRBJ2-7, with 9 bases lining up with TRBD2. V lost 4 bases and J lost 7; bases outside the gene matches: 11. The CDR3 is made up of 15 amino acids. The V gene's germline CDR1 is SGHVS and CDR2 FNYEAQ. For the CDR3, the DNA is TGTGCCAGCAGCTGGACTAGCGCCGGGAGTGGGGAGCAGTACTTC. Encoded protein: CASSWTSAGSGEQYF.

This clonotype occurred a few times. V gene TRBV27 combines with J gene TRBJ2-1; D may be TRBD2 (5 bases). The CDR3 runs 14 residues. The germline CDR1 and CDR2 sequences are MNHEY and SMNVEV (reference sequence). V gave up 6 bases and J gave up 5 bases, with 14 bases separating them. The CDR3 sequence: CASRRGSRHNEQFF. CDR3 in DNA: TGTGCCAGCAGAAGAGGGTCTCGCCACAATGAGCAGTTCTTC.